This entry lists 12 T cell receptor beta chains sequenced from one sample in a study of blood T cell repertoires in COVID-19. Libraries were prepared by immunoSEQ multiplex PCR; TCRdb keeps only in-frame clonotypes and omits some of them. The top ten clones hold roughly a tenth of a sample with around 310,000 clones, roughly nine tenths of them seen once. The sequencing sample was made of PBMCs or T cells enriched from blood (not recorded which). These receptors were taken from a woman in her 30s who had recovered from COVID-19.

The genes are TRBV21-1 and TRBJ2-1; the table's D gene call, TRBD2, was not cross checked with the DNA. TRBV21-1 is a pseudogene segment. The CDR3 contains 18 residues. The CDR3 is CASSKVVGGSLSYNEQFF. As DNA, the CDR3 is TGTGCCAGCAGCAAAGTAGTTGGCGGGAGTTTATCCTACAATGAGCAGTTCTTC.

The chain has TRBV2 and TRBJ2-3; D gene ambiguous. This CDR3 comprises 15 residues. Trimming left V 4 bases short and J 0 bases short, with 11 bases between. Germline V lookup: CDR1 SNHLY, CDR2 FYNNEI. The CDR3 reads CASSVNSWSTDTQYF. The CDR3 region has the DNA TGTGCCAGCAGTGTCAACTCTTGGAGCACAGATACGCAGTATTTT.

Notes on this clone: Other nucleotide sequences from this sample produce the same CDR3. This chain uses TRBV29-1 with TRBJ1-4, with D possibly being TRBD1 (5 bases). The CDR3 is 12 amino acids. Germline loops: CDR1 SQVTM, CDR2 ANQGSEA. V was pared by 3 bases and J by 5 bases, with 7 bases between. The chain's CDR3 is CSVDGGNEKLFF. CDR3 DNA: TGCAGCGTTGACGGGGGGAATGAAAAACTGTTTTTT.

The rearrangement joins TRBV7-2 to TRBJ2-3, with D maybe TRBD2 (5 bases). V shed 2 bases and J shed 5 bases, with 14 bases lying between them. CDR1 and CDR2 from the germline V gene are SGHTA and FQGNSA. The CDR3 is 15 residues long. The CDR3 region is CASSLSGGRIDTQYF. In DNA, the CDR3 is TGTGCCAGCAGCTTATCTGGCGGGCGGATAGATACGCAGTATTTT.

This clone was seen a single time. The V call is TRBV5-1, the J call TRBJ2-7, with 8 bases aligning to TRBD1. Germline CDR1 reads SGHRS; CDR2 reads YFSETQ. CDR3 length: 15 amino acids. With V trimmed by 3 bases and J by 4 bases, 9 bases remained unmatched. The CDR3: CASSSAGQGPYEQYF. The CDR3 DNA is TGCGCCAGCAGCTCGGCTGGACAGGGTCCGTACGAGCAGTACTTC.

The rearrangement uses TRBV7-3 and TRBJ2-1, with TRBD2 matching 12 bases. The V and J ends lost 4 bases and 6 bases, in that order; junction bases with no gene match: 1. CDR1 and CDR2 from the germline V gene are SGHTA and FQGTGA. This CDR3 has 14 amino acids. The CDR3 region is CASSSSGRGNEQFF. In DNA form, the CDR3 reads TGTGCCAGCAGCTCTAGCGGGAGGGGCAATGAGCAGTTCTTC.

The rearrangement uses TRBV18 and TRBJ2-1; 8 bases line up with TRBD2. The CDR3 contains 17 residues. CDR1 is KGHSH and CDR2 is LQKENI in the germline V gene. The V segment lost 6 bases and the J segment 5 bases; nucleotides outside the gene matches: 15. This CDR3 is CASSNLRDSGMNNEQFF. The CDR3 DNA follows: TGTGCCAGCTCGAACCTCCGAGATAGCGGGATGAACAATGAGCAGTTCTTC.

The chain recombines TRBV5-1 with TRBJ2-7, with 7 bases aligning to TRBD2. V trimming: 1 base; J trimming: 4 bases; junction bases outside the gene matches: 11. This CDR3 has 16 amino acids. Germline lookup yields CDR1 SGHRS and CDR2 YFSETQ. Here the CDR3 reads CASSLTGTTLQYEQYF. CDR3 nucleotides: TGCGCCAGCAGCTTGACCGGGACTACACTTCAATACGAGCAGTACTTC. The variable domain in full, completed from reference TRBV5-1 and TRBJ2-7, reads KAGVTQTPRYLIKTRGQQVTLSCSPISGHRSVSWYQQTPGQGLQFLFEYFSETQRNKGNFPGRFSGRQFSNSRSEMNVSTLELGDSALYLCASSLTGTTLQYEQYFGPGTRLTVT.

The CDR3 protein is CASGLGSGSINEQFF. CDR3 sequence (DNA): TGCGCCAGCGGCCTAGGTAGCGGGAGTATTAATGAGCAGTTCTTC. V gene TRBV10-2 combines with J gene TRBJ2-1; TRBD2 matches 9 bases. Germline CDR1 reads WSHSY; CDR2 reads SAAADI. Germline trimming cut 8 bases from V and 7 bases from J; bases unmatched to any gene: 12. The CDR3 contains 15 residues.

This CDR3 reads CAWSVGTRNKQYF. The CDR3 DNA reads as TGTGCCTGGAGTGTCGGGACTAGAAATAAACAGTACTTC. V is TRBV30 and J is TRBJ2-7; 8 bases map to TRBD2. The CDR3 loop spans 13 amino acids. Germline CDR1 is GTSNPN and CDR2 is SVGIG (reference sequence). Trimming removed 0 bases from V and 10 bases from J; junction bases left unmatched: 8.

This clone has only one observation. The V call is TRBV27, the J call TRBJ1-2; D gene unclear. The V gene lost 6 bases and the J gene lost 2 bases, with 10 bases spanning the gap. Germline CDR1 is MNHEY and CDR2 is SMNVEV (reference sequence). CDR3 length: 13 residues. CDR3 amino acids: CASSARVNYGYTF. The DNA of the CDR3 is TGTGCCAGCAGCGCCCGGGTGAACTATGGCTACACCTTC.

The gene calls are TRBV24-1 and TRBJ2-1; the match to TRBD1 covers 7 bases. CDR3 length equals 15 residues. After removal of 9 bases from V and 0 bases from J, the junction contained 7 bases not matched to a gene. The germline V gene encodes CDR1 KGHDR and CDR2 SFDVKD. The CDR3 region has the DNA TGTGCCACCGGCACCCAGGGGGACTCCTACAATGAGCAGTTCTTC. This sequence encodes CATGTQGDSYNEQFF.